This TCR beta chain was captured by sequencing in a study of blood T cell repertoires in COVID-19. TCRdb's table, derived via immunoSEQ multiplex PCR, lists solely in-frame clones and lacks some. Among about 240,000 clones listed, 80% to 85% were seen once. This clone appeared once. Sequencing used peripheral blood. This sequence was found in a woman aged 18-29 years with acute or convalescent COVID-19.

The CDR3 nucleotides are TGTGCCAGTAGTAAGAGGAGGGACAGCAATCAGCCCCAGCATTTT. Translated: CASSKRRDSNQPQHF. The chain uses TRBV19 and TRBJ1-5, with D possibly TRBD1 on 5 matching bases. Per the germline V gene, CDR1 is LNHDA and CDR2 is SQIVND (reference sequence). The CDR3 is 15 amino acids. V lost 4 bases and J 1 base, leaving 11 bases between the germline ends.